This entry lists 11 T cell receptor beta chains sequenced from one sample in a study of shared clonotypes between healthy human individuals. Clones were sequenced by immunoSEQ multiplex PCR, and TCRdb holds only the in-frame ones, with some missing. This sample has hundreds of thousands of clones, with approximately 73% found just once. What was sequenced was memory CD4+ T cells sorted from blood. The subset is: CD45RA-negative fraction. Receptors were obtained from a woman in her 30s in good health.

This rearrangement joins TRBV23-1 to TRBJ2-6; D unclear. TRBV23-1 is classed as an ORF, of uncertain function. The CDR3 sequence is 16 residues long. Trimming took off 5 bases at V and 5 bases at J, with 16 bases between the two ends. The CDR3 nucleotides are TGCGCCAGCAGTGTATGGCAACAAAGTCGGGCCAACGTCCTGACTTTC. Translated, it gives CASSVWQQSRANVLTF.

The J gene is TRBJ1-5, the V gene TRBV27, with a tentative D call TRBD1 (5 bases). Trimming took off 2 bases at V and 0 bases at J, with 11 bases between the two ends. The CDR3 runs 16 residues. Germline V gene data show CDR1 as MNHEY and CDR2 as SMNVEV (reference sequence). DNA for the CDR3: TGTGCCAGCAGTTTAACTTCGGGGCATAGCAATCAGCCCCAGCATTTT. It translates to CASSLTSGHSNQPQHF.

V and J are TRBV29-1 and TRBJ1-2; TRBD1 matches at 7 bases. CDR1 is SQVTM and CDR2 is ANQGSEA in the germline V gene. The CDR3 runs to 14 residues. J gave up 4 bases and V 6 bases, and 11 bases lay outside the gene matches. The CDR3 loop reads CSVEKTTGSYGYTF. The DNA for the CDR3 is TGCAGCGTCGAAAAGACGACAGGGTCCTATGGCTACACCTTC.

The gene calls are TRBV7-2 and TRBJ1-1; D is unclear. Germline V CDR1 and CDR2: SGHTA, FQGNSA. The CDR3 runs to 15 residues. The V end lost 1 base, the J end lost 0 bases, and 9 bases lay between the germline ends. CDR3 protein: CASSLVQTLNTEAFF. The DNA of the CDR3 is TGTGCCAGCAGCTTAGTCCAAACCCTGAACACTGAAGCTTTCTTT.

This clone appeared once. This chain uses TRBV5-1 with TRBJ2-5; 8 nucleotides line up with TRBD1. The germline V gene has CDR1 SGHRS and CDR2 YFSETQ. Trimming took 0 bases from V and 5 from J; bases not matched to a gene: 6. The CDR3 is 15 amino acids. The CDR3 region is CASSLGQGAWETQYF. The CDR3 DNA reads as TGCGCCAGCAGCTTGGGCCAGGGGGCGTGGGAGACCCAGTACTTC.

V gene TRBV19 combines with J gene TRBJ2-7; 10 bases fit TRBD1. V shed 5 bases and J 2 bases; nucleotides not matched to a gene: 6. The CDR3 length is 15 residues. The germline V gene encodes CDR1 LNHDA and CDR2 SQIVND (reference sequence). CDR3 protein: CASSFSGTGAYEQYF. In DNA, the CDR3 is TGTGCCAGTAGTTTCTCCGGGACAGGGGCCTACGAGCAGTACTTC.

This chain joins TRBV6-5 and TRBJ2-1; 7 bases fit TRBD1. V lost 0 bases, J lost 3 bases, and 2 bases stayed unmatched. This CDR3 has 15 residues. The germline gives CDR1 MNHEY, CDR2 SVGAGI. CDR3 amino acids: CASSYSQGSYNEQFF. Here the CDR3 DNA reads TGTGCCAGCAGTTACTCACAGGGGAGCTACAATGAGCAGTTCTTC.

This clone has only one observation. V gene TRBV11-3 combines with J gene TRBJ2-1, with 11 positions matching TRBD2. Germline CDR1 is SGHNT and CDR2 is YENEEA. The CDR3 runs to 15 residues. V was clipped by 5 bases and J by 6 bases; unmatched bases: 6. The CDR3 DNA reads as TGTGCCAGCAGCCTACTAGCGGGAGTAGCCAATGAGCAGTTCTTC. Encoded protein: CASSLLAGVANEQFF.

V is TRBV4-1 and J is TRBJ2-7, with D perhaps TRBD2 (5 bases). With 7 bases removed from V and 1 base from J, the gap between germline ends came to 17 bases. The CDR3 length is 15 residues. Per the germline V gene, CDR1 is MGHRA and CDR2 is YSYEKL. The CDR3 protein is CASTLGLSGSYEQYF. CDR3 DNA: TGCGCCAGCACCCTAGGACTCAGCGGATCCTACGAGCAGTACTTC.

The chain recombines TRBV5-1 with TRBJ1-2; D gene unclear. The CDR3 has 15 amino acids. Germline-derived CDR1 and CDR2 are SGHRS and YFSETQ. Between the trimmed V and J ends, which lost 4 bases and 4 bases, there was a span of 17 bases. CDR3 loop: CASSLEGHSAYGYTF. The CDR3 region has the DNA TGCGCCAGCAGCCTAGAAGGCCACTCAGCCTATGGCTACACCTTC.

This clone was detected a few times. The V gene is TRBV2, the J gene TRBJ2-7; 10 bases match TRBD2. CDR3 length: 16 residues. J lost 2 bases, V lost 8 bases, and 12 bases had no gene match. Germline CDR1 and CDR2: SNHLY and FYNNEI. DNA of the CDR3: TGTGCCAGCCTAATCCGGACTAGCGGCAGTCCCTACGAGCAGTACTTC. This encodes CASLIRTSGSPYEQYF.